These 29 T cell receptor beta chains came from one sample sequenced in a study of T cells in Graves' hyperthyroidism and ophthalmopathy. Researchers amplified the TCR beta CDR3 regions from RNA transcripts. HTBI primers drove first-round RT-PCR of the TCR CDR3. TCRdb independently ran MiXCR on the multiplex PCR reads; one entry per CDR3 protein. The data contain about 290,000 distinct CDR3 sequences, roughly 13% of them singletons. What was sequenced was blood. These TCRs come from a woman aged 25 to 39 with Graves' hyperthyroidism that later progressed to Graves' ophthalmopathy.

This clonotype was recorded many times. The chain employs TRBV7-2 and TRBJ2-5; TRBD2 is a possible D gene (6 bases). Germline CDR1 reads SGHTA; CDR2 reads FQGNSA. With 0 bases removed from V and 2 bases from J, the gap between germline ends came to 10 bases. This CDR3 region has 15 residues. Here the CDR3 DNA reads TGTGCCAGCAGCTTAGCGTCGGCGGGGCAAGAGACCCAGTACTTC. Protein sequence: CASSLASAGQETQYF.

At least ten counts were recorded for this clonotype. This chain joins TRBV12-3 or TRBV12-4 and TRBJ2-7, with D tentatively TRBD1 (5 bases). The ends were cut back, 6 bases at V and 6 bases at J, with 21 bases in the middle. The CDR3 extends over 15 amino acids. DNA for the CDR3: TGTGCCAGCAGCGCTAGGGCAGGGCCAGTAGGCGAGCAGTACTTC. Protein: CASSARAGPVGEQYF.

There are many counts of this clonotype. V and J are TRBV27 and TRBJ2-1; TRBD2 agrees at 8 bases. Germline assignment: CDR1 MNHEY and CDR2 SMNVEV (reference sequence). Unmatched junction bases numbered 10, after V lost 4 bases and J lost 5 bases. The CDR3 runs 16 residues. The CDR3 DNA sequence: TGTGCCAGCAGTTGGGGGACCTCGGGAGGGGACAATGAGCAGTTCTTC. This gives the protein CASSWGTSGGDNEQFF.

This rearrangement joins TRBV30 to TRBJ1-4; D is possibly TRBD1 (6 bases). CDR3 length: 14 residues. Germline-derived CDR1 and CDR2 are GTSNPN and SVGIG (reference sequence). With 3 bases removed from V and 5 bases from J, the gap between germline ends came to 13 bases. The CDR3 sequence is CAWSLQGENEKLFF. CDR3 nucleotides: TGTGCCTGGAGCCTACAGGGAGAGAATGAAAAACTGTTTTTT.

This clonotype has a count of ten or more. V is TRBV5-1 and J is TRBJ2-3, with 8 nucleotides matching TRBD1. The CDR3 is 14 amino acids. Per the germline V gene, CDR1 is SGHRS and CDR2 is YFSETQ. With V trimmed by 6 bases and J by 2 bases, 5 bases remained unmatched. The CDR3 DNA reads as TGCGCCAGCAATCCGGGACAGGACACAGATACGCAGTATTTT. Amino acid sequence: CASNPGQDTDTQYF.

This clonotype was picked up many times. V gene TRBV12-3 or TRBV12-4 combines with J gene TRBJ1-5; the D gene is possibly TRBD1 (5 bases). The CDR3 is made up of 16 amino acids. V dropped 1 base and J dropped 1 base, with 11 bases sitting between them. The CDR3 protein is CASSLVQGWSNQPQHF. The CDR3 DNA reads as TGTGCCAGCAGTTTAGTTCAGGGTTGGAGCAATCAGCCCCAGCATTTT.

At least ten counts were recorded for this clonotype. The rearrangement joins TRBV20-1 to TRBJ2-5; D might be TRBD2 (6 bases). V lost 0 bases and J 0 bases, leaving 14 bases between the germline ends. The germline CDR1 and CDR2 sequences are DFQATT and SNEGSKA (reference sequence). There are 16 residues in the CDR3. CDR3: CSARDRGEAYQETQYF. In DNA, the CDR3 is TGCAGTGCTAGAGATCGCGGGGAGGCGTACCAAGAGACCCAGTACTTC.

This clonotype has a count of ten or more. The rearrangement links TRBV3-1 to TRBJ2-1; 10 nucleotides align to TRBD2. The CDR3 spans 15 residues. J gave up 3 bases and V 4 bases, and 3 bases lay outside the gene matches. CDR1 LGHDT and CDR2 YNNKEL come from the germline V gene (reference sequence). The CDR3 DNA sequence: TGTGCCAGCAGCCCTCTAGCGGGAGACTACAATGAGCAGTTCTTC. This gives the protein CASSPLAGDYNEQFF.

The CDR3 spells CASSRDRQAFF. CDR3 nucleotides: TGTGCCAGCAGCCGGGACAGACAAGCTTTCTTT. V usage is TRBV3-1 and J usage is TRBJ1-1, with TRBD1 identical over 7 bases. The length of the CDR3 is 11 residues. CDR1 is LGHDT and CDR2 is YNNKEL in the germline V gene (reference sequence). Unmatched junction bases numbered 2, after V lost 4 bases and J lost 9 bases. Full variable domain (missing parts from reference TRBV3-1 and TRBJ1-1): DTAVSQTPKYLVTQMGNDKSIKCEQNLGHDTMYWYKQDSKKFLKIMFSYNNKELIINETVPNRFSPKSPDKAHLNLHINSLELGDSAVYFCASSRDRQAFFGQGTRLTVV.

This clonotype appeared many times. This chain connects TRBV28 to TRBJ2-1, with 11 bases lining up with TRBD2. The CDR3 runs to 16 residues. V lost 5 bases and J lost 0; bases outside the gene matches: 3. CDR1 is MDHEN, CDR2 SYDVKM, per germline. The CDR3 nucleotides read TGTGCCAGCAGTCTTAGCGGGAGGGCCTCCTACAATGAGCAGTTCTTC. Translating gives CASSLSGRASYNEQFF.

This clonotype was detected ten times or more. This rearrangement joins TRBV20-1 to TRBJ2-7; D call uncertain. Trimming removed 0 bases at V and 5 bases at J, with 17 bases between. The CDR3 sequence is 15 residues long. CDR1 and CDR2 from the germline V gene are DFQATT and SNEGSKA (reference sequence). The CDR3 is CSARDPLGSADEQYF. The DNA of the CDR3 is TGCAGTGCTAGAGACCCACTCGGGTCCGCGGACGAGCAGTACTTC.

This clonotype was seen ten or more times. This chain uses TRBV28 with TRBJ2-7; D may be TRBD1 (6 bases). Trimming took off 3 bases at V and 7 bases at J, with 19 bases between the two ends. CDR1 is MDHEN and CDR2 is SYDVKM in the germline V gene. The CDR3 is 15 amino acids. CDR3 DNA: TGTGCCAGCAGTTTTGCAGGACAGACCGGCGGGGAGCAGTACTTC. The encoded protein is CASSFAGQTGGEQYF.

In the case of this clonotype: Possible read error: a much larger clone is one base away. The rearrangement links TRBV28 to TRBJ1-2; 8 bases are shared with TRBD1. Germline V CDR1 and CDR2: MDHEN, SYDVKM. The CDR3 is 14 amino acids. CDR3 DNA: TGTGCCAGCAGTTTTAGGGACAGGAGCTATGGCCACACCTTC. It codes for CASSFRDRSYGHTF.

In its sample, this clonotype was seen many times. V gene TRBV5-1 combines with J gene TRBJ2-7, with D possibly TRBD2 on 6 matching bases. Germline CDR1 SGHRS, CDR2 YFSETQ. Trimming left V 0 bases short and J 6 bases short, with 16 bases between. This CDR3 spans 15 amino acids. CDR3 region: CASSLGASEQGEQYF. The CDR3 nucleotides are TGCGCCAGCAGCTTGGGGGCTAGCGAGCAGGGCGAGCAGTACTTC.

This clonotype appeared many times. This chain uses TRBV6-6 with TRBJ2-7; tentatively, D is TRBD2 (6 bases). There are 16 residues in the CDR3. V lost 0 bases and J lost 3, with 15 bases in between. Germline V CDR1 and CDR2: MNHNY, SVGAGI (reference sequence). The CDR3 nucleotides read TGTGCCAGCAGTTACTCGATGCGAGTCGGGAGCTACGAGCAGTACTTC. This encodes CASSYSMRVGSYEQYF.

This clonotype was detected ten times or more. The chain recombines TRBV6-1 with TRBJ2-3; a weak D match, TRBD1 (6 bases). The germline gives CDR1 MNHNS, CDR2 SASEGT. This CDR3 contains 14 residues. V was trimmed by 4 bases and J by 2 bases, leaving 10 bases between them. CDR3 coding DNA: TGTGCCAGCAGTGCGGACAGCTACACAGATACGCAGTATTTT. Its protein is CASSADSYTDTQYF.

The CDR3 DNA reads as TGTGCCGGGGCCCAGACGGCCAGAGGAAACACCATATATTTT. This encodes CAGAQTARGNTIYF. The J gene is TRBJ1-3, the V gene TRBV7-9, with D possibly being TRBD1 (5 bases). Germline CDR1 and CDR2: SEHNR and FQNEAQ (reference sequence). Between the trimmed V and J ends, which lost 11 bases and 4 bases, there was a span of 18 bases. CDR3 size: 14 residues.

This clonotype appeared many times. The rearrangement links TRBV28 to TRBJ2-7; tentatively, D is TRBD1 (6 bases). The V gene's germline CDR1 is MDHEN and CDR2 SYDVKM. CDR3 length: 15 residues. Trimming removed 4 bases from V and 6 bases from J, with 19 bases in between. CDR3 residues: CASSSTGFGSREQYF. DNA of the CDR3: TGTGCCAGCAGTTCCACAGGGTTCGGGTCTCGCGAGCAGTACTTC. The whole variable domain, filled in from reference TRBV28 and TRBJ2-7, reads DVKVTQSSRYLVKRTGEKVFLECVQDMDHENMFWYRQDPGLGLRLIYFSYDVKMKEKGDIPEGYSVSREKKERFSLILESASTNQTSMYLCASSSTGFGSREQYFGPGTRLTVT.

V gene TRBV5-5 combines with J gene TRBJ2-3; TRBD2 agrees at 7 bases. After removal of 1 base from V and 0 bases from J, the junction contained 5 bases not matched to a gene. The germline V gene encodes CDR1 SGHKS and CDR2 YYEKEE (reference sequence). This CDR3 comprises 16 residues. CDR3 nucleotides: TGTGCCAGCAGCTTGCTGGAGCGGGGTAGCACAGATACGCAGTATTTT. Its protein is CASSLLERGSTDTQYF.

There are many counts of this clonotype. The rearrangement links TRBV7-8 to TRBJ2-1; 13 bases are shared with TRBD2. CDR1 and CDR2 from the germline V gene are SGHVS and FQNEAQ. CDR3 length: 15 amino acids. V dropped 7 bases and J dropped 5; count of bases not matched to a gene: 5. Here the CDR3 DNA reads TGTGCCAGCACCAAGACTAGCGGGAGGAACAATGAGCAGTTCTTC. Translating gives CASTKTSGRNNEQFF.

This clonotype occurred many times. The J gene is TRBJ2-3, the V gene TRBV14; a possible D gene is TRBD1 (6 bases). V gave up 0 bases and J gave up 2 bases, with 15 bases separating them. The CDR3 contains 17 residues. Germline loops: CDR1 SGHDN, CDR2 FVKESK. The CDR3 sequence is CASSQDIRTELTDTQYF. The CDR3 bases are TGTGCCAGCAGCCAAGATATAAGGACAGAACTCACAGATACGCAGTATTTT.

This clonotype was seen repeatedly, ten times or more. The rearrangement joins TRBV29-1 to TRBJ1-1; D possibly corresponds to TRBD1 (6 bases). The CDR3 totals 13 residues. The germline V and J ends were trimmed by 0 bases and 5 bases, with 10 bases remaining between them. Germline V gives CDR1 SQVTM, CDR2 ANQGSEA. The CDR3 DNA follows: TGCAGCGTTGAAGAAGGGGGTCGAACTGAAGCTTTCTTT. Residues: CSVEEGGRTEAFF.

The chain recombines TRBV20-1 with TRBJ2-5; TRBD2 matches 8 bases. The CDR3 length is 14 residues. V dropped 5 bases and J dropped 0; count of bases not matched to a gene: 5. Looked up from germline, CDR1 is DFQATT and CDR2 is SNEGSKA (reference sequence). Here the CDR3 reads CSAPRLANQETQYF. The DNA for the CDR3 is TGCAGTGCTCCCCGACTAGCGAACCAAGAGACCCAGTACTTC.

This clonotype has a count of ten or more. The rearrangement uses TRBV24-1 and TRBJ1-2; D unclear. V was pared by 1 base and J by 2 bases, with 7 bases between. Germline assignment: CDR1 KGHDR and CDR2 SFDVKD. The CDR3 loop spans 14 amino acids. The CDR3 coding sequence is TGTGCCACCAGTGATTTTAAACAGAACTATGGCTACACCTTC. Its translation: CATSDFKQNYGYTF.

This clonotype came up many times. The J gene is TRBJ2-1, the V gene TRBV7-2, with D possibly matching TRBD2 (6 bases). CDR1 and CDR2 (germline): SGHTA, FQGNSA. The CDR3 totals 14 residues. Deletions cut 2 bases from V and 8 bases from J, with 13 bases between. The CDR3 sequence: CASSLRGGQYEQFF. The CDR3, as DNA: TGTGCCAGCAGCTTAAGGGGAGGCCAATATGAGCAGTTCTTC.

The chain has TRBV20-1 and TRBJ1-1; 8 positions match TRBD1. The CDR3 loop spans 14 amino acids. CDR1 and CDR2 (germline): DFQATT, SNEGSKA (reference sequence). J lost 0 bases, V lost 4 bases, and 4 bases had no gene match. CDR3 in DNA: TGCAGTGCTAAGGACAGGGCCTTGAACACTGAAGCTTTCTTT. Its protein is CSAKDRALNTEAFF.

This clonotype was observed many times. An end of the junction differs from the germline gene, which may be a read error. The J gene is TRBJ2-1, the V gene TRBV18; D unclear. CDR1 KGHSH and CDR2 LQKENI come from the germline V gene. The CDR3 is made up of 15 amino acids. DNA of the CDR3: TGTGCCAGCTCGCCCCTTTCCCTCTCCCACAATGAGCAGTTCTTC. It specifies CASSPLSLSHNEQFF.

Remarks on this clonotype: A much bigger clone sits one base away, suggesting this may be a read error. The chain uses TRBV4-2 and TRBJ2-7, with D tentatively TRBD1 or TRBD2 (5 bases each). This CDR3 is 17 amino acids long. Trimming removed 4 bases at V and 2 bases at J, with 21 bases between. Germline CDR1 reads LGHNA; CDR2 reads YNFKEQ. CDR3 sequence: CASSRDRGYTSAYEQYF. The CDR3 DNA follows: TGTGCCAGCAGCCGGGACCGCGGGTATACCTCGGCCTACGAGCAGTACTTC.

In its sample, this clonotype was seen many times. Germline and junction disagree at one end, which may indicate a read error. The chain combines TRBV7-3 with TRBJ2-1; TRBD2 aligns across 7 bases. The CDR3 contains 13 residues. Germline V gene lookup returns CDR1 SGHTA and CDR2 FQGTGA. The CDR3 loop reads CASSLTPSGTLFF. The CDR3 nucleotides are TGTGCCAGCAGTTTAACGCCCAGCGGGACTTTGTTCTTC.